The clone carrying this T cell receptor beta chain was seen a single time. Its specificity is unknown. These data come from a study of post-analysis software for immune sequencing data. Study details: In terms of disease course, relapsing-remitting, secondary progressive and progressive-relapsing multiple sclerosis were included.

Per the germline V gene, CDR1 is ENHRY and CDR2 is SYGVKD. V was cut by 5 bases and J by 7 bases, with 15 bases left in between. The CDR3 runs to 14 residues. Unique molecular identifiers were built into the TCR beta cDNA libraries. From the PCR reads, TCRdb called clonotypes with MiXCR, one entry per CDR3 protein. The table includes about 430,000 distinct CDR3 sequences, approximately 38% detected once. Study-wide results and caveats: The study found TRBV5-6, TRBV5-1 and TRBV20-1 among about 5 TRBV segments more frequent in patients than controls.

The specimen was blood. V and J are TRBV10-3 and TRBJ2-1, with D perhaps TRBD2 (6 bases). The receptor comes from a girl aged 2-10 years with multiple sclerosis. CDR3 DNA: TGTGCCATCAGTCCCCGACTAGGTAGAAATGAGCAGTTCTTC. Its protein is CAISPRLGRNEQFF.